What follows describes a single TCR beta chain. Its antigen remains unknown. This specimen comes from a study of Ad26.COV2.S vaccination and SARS-CoV-2 variants. Study overall: The donor belonged to the COV1001 Ad26.COV2.S trial arm. Administration of Ad26.COV2.S was intramuscular, either once or twice 56 days apart. Findings of the study overall: Measurement of non-spike TCR breadth gave similar results in vaccine and placebo recipients. Ad26.COV2.S recipients had broader spike-specific TCRs (P = 0.0014).

Sequencing was performed with immunoSEQ multiplex PCR; in TCRdb, only in-frame clones are kept and a portion is missing. The table includes under 250,000 clones, approximately 88% detected once. Regarding treatment: roughly 20 received Ad26.COV2.S at low or high dose, single or two shots; roughly five received placebo; per-sample allocation not given. The study sampled participants on day 63 after the first vaccine or placebo injection. The sample in question was peripheral blood, obtained in a trial of Ad26.COV2.S vaccine versus placebo. The origin of this receptor is a person aged 18-65 years who received the Ad26.COV2.S COVID-19 vaccine or a placebo.

CDR3 protein: CASSVATLAGNTGELFF. In nucleotides, the CDR3 is TGTGCCAGCAGCGTAGCCACACTAGCGGGGAACACCGGGGAGCTGTTTTTT. The chain links TRBV9 to TRBJ2-2, with TRBD2 matching over 9 bases. The junction had 4 bases not matched to a gene; V was cut back by 0 bases and J by 1 base. The CDR3 consists of 17 residues. Germline CDR1 and CDR2: SGDLS and YYNGEE.